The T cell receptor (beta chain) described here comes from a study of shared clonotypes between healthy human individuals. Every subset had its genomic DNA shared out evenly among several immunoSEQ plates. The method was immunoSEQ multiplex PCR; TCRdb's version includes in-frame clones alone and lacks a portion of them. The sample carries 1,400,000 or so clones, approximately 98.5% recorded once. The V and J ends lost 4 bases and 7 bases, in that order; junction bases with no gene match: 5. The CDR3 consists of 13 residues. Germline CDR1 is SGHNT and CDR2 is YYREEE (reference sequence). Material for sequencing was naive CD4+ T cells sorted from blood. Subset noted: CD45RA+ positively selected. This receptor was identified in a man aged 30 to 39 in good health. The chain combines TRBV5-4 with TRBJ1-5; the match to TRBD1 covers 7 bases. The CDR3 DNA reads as TGTGCCAGCAGCCCCAGGGGGGGGCAGCCCCAGCATTTT. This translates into CASSPRGGQPQHF.